The rows below give T cell receptor beta chains drawn from one sample of a study of T cell responses to AZD1222 COVID-19 vaccine. Assay: immunoSEQ multiplex PCR; the TCRdb copy retains only in-frame clones and omits some. Among under 120,000 clones listed, around 94% were seen once. Source: peripheral blood, taken on day 0 of AZD1222 vaccination. These TCRs come from an adult in good health. Both conserved end residues are part of each CDR3. Fields, in order: V gene, J gene, CDR3 protein.

TRBV6-2/TRBV6-3	TRBJ1-4	CASSDFGEKLFF
TRBV29-1	TRBJ1-5	CSVAGTGILSNQPQHF
TRBV3-1/TRBV3-2	TRBJ1-2	CASSQPRDHGYTF
TRBV4-3	TRBJ1-1	CASSQGLGQYNKAFF
TRBV4-1	TRBJ1-4	CASSQATGGENEKLFF
TRBV18	TRBJ2-2	CASSPTEPGTGELFF
TRBV19	TRBJ2-6	CASSSSGANVLTF
TRBV12-3/TRBV12-4	TRBJ1-1	CASSLLTGAEAFF
TRBV6-5	TRBJ1-2	CAGGARRNRGYTF
TRBV20-1	TRBJ2-5	CSASGIALETQYF
TRBV30	TRBJ1-3	CAWSVGVPSGNTIYF
TRBV2	TRBJ2-7	CASSEQGEYYEQYF
TRBV4-1	TRBJ1-5	CASSFKPGQHNQPQHF
TRBV5-6	TRBJ2-7	CASSYDRAEQYF
TRBV5-4	TRBJ2-7	CASRVKSGKGSYEQYF
TRBV4-3	TRBJ2-7	CASSQDAPGQGYSYEQYF
TRBV18	TRBJ2-5	CASSPFTGEETQYF
TRBV6-4	TRBJ2-7	CASSPSAGTTHEQYF
TRBV7-8	TRBJ1-2	CASSLEPVNYGYTF
TRBV7-8	TRBJ2-7	CASSSGRWKSGGPFTYEQYF
TRBV30	TRBJ1-5	CAWSVGAPLANQPQHF
TRBV6-6	TRBJ1-5	CASSSRQGASNQPQHF
TRBV9	TRBJ2-1	CASSVGASGPFF
TRBV3-1/TRBV3-2	TRBJ1-4	CASSQGWTGGREKLFF
TRBV11-3	TRBJ1-4	CASSSHRGKANEKLFF
TRBV12-3/TRBV12-4	TRBJ1-2	CASGWNYGYTF
TRBV28	TRBJ1-5	CASSFRQGAEYSNQPQHF
TRBV15	TRBJ1-5	CATSRGGWGNQPQHF
TRBV7-9	TRBJ2-3	CASSFPWTSGRMVGDTQYF